Listed here are 6 T cell receptor beta chains from one sample, sequenced in a study of T cells in Graves' hyperthyroidism and ophthalmopathy. The TCR beta CDR3 regions underwent amplification using RNA transcripts as the source. A set of HTBI primers served as the primers for a first-round RT-PCR of the TCR CDR3. TCRdb itself ran the multiplex PCR reads through MiXCR, one entry per CDR3 protein. The profile shows more than 600,000 distinct CDR3 sequences, around 17% of them singletons. The sample was blood. These receptors all stem from a man between 18 and 35 years old with Graves' hyperthyroidism.

The CDR3 here is CASSPLGQDGQETQYF. The CDR3 region has the DNA TGTGCCAGCAGTCCCTTAGGACAGGACGGCCAAGAGACCCAGTACTTC. This rearrangement joins TRBV28 to TRBJ2-5; TRBD1 matches 7 bases. Trimming cost V 5 bases and J 1 base; bases outside gene matches: 10. CDR1 MDHEN and CDR2 SYDVKM come from the germline V gene. The CDR3 covers 16 residues.

The chain uses TRBV9 and TRBJ1-1; D may be TRBD1 (6 bases). The length of the CDR3 is 14 residues. V was cut by 2 bases and J by 1 base, with 9 bases left in between. Germline CDR1 SGDLS, CDR2 YYNGEE. The CDR3 protein is CASSVGTPNTEAFF. In nucleotides, the CDR3 is TGTGCCAGCAGCGTGGGGACACCGAACACTGAAGCTTTCTTT. The full variable domain, rest sourced from reference TRBV9 and TRBJ1-1, is DSGVTQTPKHLITATGQRVTLRCSPRSGDLSVYWYQQSLDQGLQFLIQYYNGEERAKGNILERFSAQQFPDLHSELNLSSLELGDSALYFCASSVGTPNTEAFFGQGTRLTVV.

This clonotype was recorded at least ten times. This chain connects TRBV20-1 to TRBJ2-7, with 12 bases fitting TRBD1. This CDR3 is built from 15 residues. V was pared by 6 bases and J by 6 bases, with 12 bases of the junction left unmatched. Per the germline V gene, CDR1 is DFQATT and CDR2 is SNEGSKA (reference sequence). CDR3 protein: CSAGVDGTGGAEQYF. Here the CDR3 DNA reads TGCAGTGCGGGAGTAGATGGGACAGGGGGCGCCGAGCAGTACTTC.

For this clonotype: Relative to the germline gene, one junction end is altered; a read error may explain this. The chain has TRBV7-9 and TRBJ2-2, with a possible D match to TRBD2 (6 bases). The CDR3 length is 15 residues. CDR1 is SEHNR, CDR2 FQNEAQ, per germline (reference sequence). The CDR3 bases are TGTGCCGGCAGCTTACAGGAGGGCCAAACCGGGGAGCTGTTTTTT. This gives the protein CAGSLQEGQTGELFF.

This clonotype showed up just a few times. The chain has TRBV6-4 and TRBJ1-5; D not certain. CDR3 length: 14 residues. Germline CDR1 and CDR2: MRHNA and SNTAGT. The V end was cut by 7 bases, the J end by 3 bases, with 13 bases between. In DNA, the CDR3 is TGTGCCAGCACCCCGGAAGGGTACAATCAGCCCCAGCATTTT. The encoded protein is CASTPEGYNQPQHF.

This clonotype showed up many times. CDR3 bases: TGTGCCAGCAGTGAAGAAAGACAGGTTTTCACAGATACGCAGTATTTT. This codes for CASSEERQVFTDTQYF. The chain has TRBV2 and TRBJ2-3; a possible D gene is TRBD1 (6 bases). CDR3 length: 16 amino acids. Germline values: CDR1 SNHLY, CDR2 FYNNEI. V lost 1 base and J 2 bases, leaving 13 bases between the germline ends. Using reference TRBV2 and TRBJ2-3 for the parts outside the CDR3, the full variable domain is EPEVTQTPSHQVTQMGQEVILRCVPISNHLYFYWYRQILGQKVEFLVSFYNNEISEKSEIFDDQFSVERPDGSNFTLKIRSTKLEDSAMYFCASSEERQVFTDTQYFGPGTRLTVL.